These 25 T cell receptor beta chains share one sample of origin, sequenced in a study of cytomegalovirus exposure and HLA in healthy donors. The PCR was carried out with 60 Vbeta primers and 13 Jbeta primers. Sequencing used immunoSEQ multiplex PCR; TCRdb keeps in-frame clones, though not all of them. The repertoire holds some 170,000 clones, 75% to 85% seen once, with about 10% in the top ten. Sequencing was done on a sample of PBMCs. The receptors stem from a man aged 50 to 60 in good health and CMV-seropositive.

The rearrangement links TRBV4-3 to TRBJ2-1, with 7 bases fitting TRBD2. CDR1 is LGHNA, CDR2 YSLEER, per germline. The trim removed 0 bases at V and 1 base at J, leaving 6 bases unmatched. This CDR3 contains 17 residues. As DNA, the CDR3 is TGCGCCAGCAGCCAAGATCCCGGCGGGAGTTCCTACAATGAGCAGTTCTTC. Residues: CASSQDPGGSSYNEQFF.

This sequence joins TRBV19 and TRBJ1-5, with a weak D call TRBD1 (5 bases). The CDR3 extends over 17 amino acids. Trimming took off 0 bases at V and 0 bases at J, with 12 bases between the two ends. The germline V gene encodes CDR1 LNHDA and CDR2 SQIVND (reference sequence). The CDR3 region has the DNA TGTGCCAGTAGTATAGATCCGGGGGGTTATAGCAATCAGCCCCAGCATTTT. Its protein is CASSIDPGGYSNQPQHF.

The CDR3 region is CASSLEGTGGLDTF. The CDR3 region has the DNA TGCGCCAGCAGCTTAGAGGGGACAGGGGGACTAGACACCTTC. The genes are TRBV5-1 and TRBJ1-2; 11 nucleotides agree with TRBD1. In germline, CDR1 is SGHRS, CDR2 YFSETQ. V trimming: 2 bases; J trimming: 12 bases; junction bases outside the gene matches: 9. The CDR3 covers 14 residues.

This chain uses TRBV7-9 with TRBJ2-5; 7 bases match TRBD1. The germline CDR1 and CDR2 sequences are SEHNR and FQNEAQ (reference sequence). The CDR3 consists of 14 residues. With V trimmed by 2 bases and J by 3 bases, 3 bases remained unmatched. DNA for the CDR3: TGTGCCAGCAGCTTAAGAGGGGGCAAAGAGACCCAGTACTTC. Protein: CASSLRGGKETQYF. Full variable domain (outside the CDR3, taken from reference TRBV7-9 and TRBJ2-5): DTGVSQNPRHKITKRGQNVTFRCDPISEHNRLYWYRQTLGQGPEFLTYFQNEAQLEKSRLLSDRFSAERPKGSFSTLEIQRTEQGDSAMYLCASSLRGGKETQYFGPGTRLLVL.

This chain joins TRBV27 and TRBJ2-5, with 9 bases that match TRBD1. With the DNA end fitting TRBJ2-7 better, the J assignment may be wrong. CDR1 and CDR2 (germline): MNHEY, SMNVEV (reference sequence). There are 14 residues in the CDR3. This chain's CDR3 is CASSAGQGPYEQYF. The CDR3 coding sequence is TGTGCCAGCAGTGCTGGACAGGGGCCCTACGAGCAGTACTTC.

This chain links TRBV6-6 with TRBJ2-3, with D uncertain. This CDR3 is built from 11 residues. Germline assignment: CDR1 MNHNY and CDR2 SVGAGI (reference sequence). V gave up 5 bases and J gave up 4 bases, with 4 bases separating them. CDR3 DNA sequence: TGTGCCAGCAGTCAGGCAGATACGCAGTATTTT. Amino acid sequence: CASSQADTQYF.

The chain's CDR3 is CASSPGIHYEQYF. The CDR3 coding sequence is TGTGCCAGCAGTCCCGGGATCCACTACGAGCAGTACTTC. The gene calls are TRBV6-5 and TRBJ2-7; tentative D call: TRBD2 (5 bases). The CDR3 is 13 residues long. Germline assignment: CDR1 MNHEY and CDR2 SVGAGI. V lost 5 bases, J lost 3 bases, and 11 bases lay in between.

This chain uses TRBV7-2 with TRBJ2-3; D not resolved. V was cut by 0 bases and J by 1 base, with 5 bases left in between. CDR1 is SGHTA, CDR2 FQGNSA, per germline. This CDR3 has 14 amino acids. The CDR3 nucleotides are TGTGCCAGCAGCTTAGCTCGGGGCACAGATACGCAGTATTTT. Amino acids: CASSLARGTDTQYF.

Remarks on this clone: One junction end disagrees with the germline gene, perhaps due to a read error. This chain joins TRBV5-3 and TRBJ2-5; 9 bases are a match to TRBD2. TRBV5-3 is classed as an ORF, of uncertain function. This CDR3 has 21 amino acids. The CDR3 DNA is TGTGCCAGAAGCCCACTAACTTCCGGGCCTGGTTGGCTAGCGGGGCAAGGGACCCAGTACTTC. Protein: CARSPLTSGPGWLAGQGTQYF.

This clone was observed once. This rearrangement joins TRBV7-6 to TRBJ2-5, with 8 bases matching TRBD2. CDR3 length equals 17 residues. CDR1 and CDR2 (germline): SGHVS, FNYEAQ. The ends lost 4 bases at V and 2 bases at J; junction bases unmatched: 12. The CDR3: CASSWKLGGGNQETQYF. The CDR3 bases are TGTGCCAGCAGCTGGAAGTTGGGCGGGGGGAATCAAGAGACCCAGTACTTC.

The chain uses TRBV30 and TRBJ1-1; a weak D match, TRBD1 (5 bases). The germline CDR1 and CDR2 sequences are GTSNPN and SVGIG (reference sequence). The CDR3 consists of 13 residues. Between the trimmed V and J ends, which lost 2 bases and 4 bases, there was a span of 11 bases. In nucleotides, the CDR3 is TGTGCCTGGAGTTGGGGCGAAAGCACTGAAGCTTTCTTT. Translating it yields CAWSWGESTEAFF.

The chain recombines TRBV6-5 with TRBJ1-6; the match to TRBD1 covers 8 bases. This CDR3 region has 14 residues. Germline assignment: CDR1 MNHEY and CDR2 SVGAGI. V was clipped by 6 bases and J by 13 bases; unmatched bases: 11. As DNA, the CDR3 is TGTGCCAGCAGCTTCGGACAGGGCCGTGGGCCCCTCCACTTT. Its translation: CASSFGQGRGPLHF.

V is TRBV2 and J is TRBJ1-3, with 9 bases lining up with TRBD1. V lost 7 bases, J lost 7 bases, and 17 bases stayed unmatched. The CDR3 is 17 amino acids. The germline V gene encodes CDR1 SNHLY and CDR2 FYNNEI. The CDR3 DNA reads TGTGCCAGCAAACGAGGGACAGGGACTCGGCAAGGGAACACCATATATTTT. Protein: CASKRGTGTRQGNTIYF.

The V gene is TRBV5-1, the J gene TRBJ2-1, with TRBD2 identical over 9 bases. The CDR3 contains 14 residues. Germline V lookup: CDR1 SGHRS, CDR2 YFSETQ. Unmatched junction bases numbered 7, after V lost 2 bases and J lost 10 bases. For the CDR3, the DNA is TGCGCCAGCAGCTTCGGCGGGGGGGCCCAAGAGCAGTTCTTC. This gives the protein CASSFGGGAQEQFF.

A word on this clone: The junction and the germline gene differ at one end; a read error may be behind it. The chain carries TRBV7-2 and TRBJ2-3; TRBD2 might be the D (7 bases). Germline values: CDR1 SGHTA, CDR2 FQGNSA. This CDR3 is 13 amino acids long. The CDR3 reads CASSLTPPGGMAF. In DNA form, the CDR3 reads TGTGCCAGCAGCTTAACGCCCCCGGGGGGCATGGCTTTT.

The genes are TRBV18 and TRBJ1-5; TRBD1 matches at 7 bases. Germline values: CDR1 KGHSH, CDR2 LQKENI. The CDR3 is 14 residues long. Trimming removed 2 bases from V and 3 bases from J; junction bases left unmatched: 1. The CDR3 nucleotides read TGTGCCAGCTCACCAACAGGGGTCAATCAGCCCCAGCATTTT. It is translated as CASSPTGVNQPQHF.

A single count supports this clone. The identical CDR3 is also encoded by other nucleotide sequences in the sample. The chain joins TRBV18 to TRBJ2-7, with TRBD1 matching 9 bases. Trimming cost V 6 bases and J 9 bases; bases outside gene matches: 24. Germline CDR1 KGHSH, CDR2 LQKENI. The CDR3 totals 18 residues. In nucleotides, the CDR3 is TGTGCCAGCTCCCCCGGGACAGGGTCGTTTGAGTCGTTTTTCGGGCAGTACTTC. The encoded protein is CASSPGTGSFESFFGQYF.

The rearrangement links TRBV28 to TRBJ1-2; TRBD1 agrees at 7 bases. Looked up from germline, CDR1 is MDHEN and CDR2 is SYDVKM. The J segment lost 0 bases and the V segment lost 5 bases, leaving 3 bases of the junction unmatched. The CDR3 covers 14 residues. Here the CDR3 DNA reads TGTGCCAGCAGTGGTCAGGGGGCTAACTATGGCTACACCTTC. It encodes CASSGQGANYGYTF.

A few counts support this clone. The chain links TRBV29-1 to TRBJ1-4; 10 bases fit TRBD1. The CDR3 is 13 residues long. The V gene end was trimmed by 7 bases and the J gene end by 7 bases; junction bases not matched to a gene: 6. Germline V CDR1 and CDR2: SQVTM, ANQGSEA. The CDR3 region is CSGRQGAGEKLFF. In DNA, the CDR3 is TGCAGCGGAAGACAGGGGGCGGGTGAAAAACTGTTTTTT.

The chain has TRBV4-3 and TRBJ2-1; TRBD2 agrees at 7 bases. The junction had 13 bases not matched to a gene; V was cut back by 0 bases and J by 8 bases. This CDR3 is 17 amino acids long. From germline, CDR1 is LGHNA and CDR2 YSLEER. CDR3 region: CASSQDWASGVLDEQFF. In DNA form, the CDR3 reads TGCGCCAGCAGCCAAGATTGGGCGAGCGGGGTCTTAGATGAGCAGTTCTTC.

This clone was detected a few times. This chain joins TRBV6-5 and TRBJ2-7, with 11 bases aligning to TRBD2. Germline CDR1 reads MNHEY; CDR2 reads SVGAGI. V gave up 5 bases and J gave up 5 bases; unmatched junction bases: 5. CDR3 length: 14 residues. The CDR3 coding sequence is TGTGCCAGCAGTATTGCGGGACTAGCGGACGAGCAGTACTTC. Protein sequence: CASSIAGLADEQYF.

The gene calls are TRBV5-6 and TRBJ2-5, with D perhaps matching TRBD2 (5 bases). The CDR3 runs to 13 residues. Trimming left V 4 bases short and J 2 bases short, with 9 bases between. Germline CDR1 SGHDT, CDR2 YYEEEE. CDR3 coding DNA: TGTGCCAGCAGCCCGGACTGGCAAGAGACCCAGTACTTC. Its translation is CASSPDWQETQYF.

V usage is TRBV9 and J usage is TRBJ1-2; D gene uncertain. V dropped 0 bases and J dropped 7 bases, with 10 bases sitting between them. The CDR3 loop spans 13 amino acids. Germline lookup yields CDR1 SGDLS and CDR2 YYNGEE. CDR3 loop: CASSVGPGGGYTF. DNA for the CDR3: TGTGCCAGCAGCGTAGGTCCGGGTGGTGGCTACACCTTC.

This rearrangement joins TRBV19 to TRBJ1-6; no clear D gene. The V end lost 4 bases, the J end lost 8 bases, and 3 bases lay between the germline ends. This CDR3 region has 11 residues. Germline V lookup: CDR1 LNHDA, CDR2 SQIVND (reference sequence). The CDR3 is CASSNYSPLHF. The CDR3 DNA reads TGTGCCAGTAGTAACTATTCACCCCTCCACTTT.

The chain has TRBV7-9 and TRBJ2-1; TRBD2 matches 7 bases. Germline CDR1 SEHNR, CDR2 FQNEAQ (reference sequence). V shed 4 bases, J shed 8 bases, and the junction held 5 bases outside the gene matches. This CDR3 is 13 amino acids long. CDR3 sequence reads: CASSSGEGYEQFF. The CDR3 DNA reads TGTGCCAGCAGCTCCGGGGAGGGCTATGAGCAGTTCTTC.